This passage covers 18 T cell receptor beta chains from one sample sequenced in a study of blood T cell repertoires in COVID-19. Data came from immunoSEQ multiplex PCR; TCRdb stores just in-frame clones and leaves some out. Of approximately 50,000 clones in the sample, over 75% were seen once. Material: peripheral blood. These receptors all stem from a man aged 55 to 70 with COVID-19, enrolled during active disease.

This clone has only one observation. This chain links TRBV5-5 with TRBJ1-2, with 11 bases fitting TRBD1. The CDR3 covers 17 residues. Per the germline V gene, CDR1 is SGHKS and CDR2 is YYEKEE (reference sequence). J lost 4 bases, V lost 1 base, and 9 bases had no gene match. Written as DNA, the CDR3 is TGTGCCAGCAGCTTGAGGACAGGGGGCGCAGGATTCTATGGCTACACCTTC. Residues: CASSLRTGGAGFYGYTF.

The genes are TRBV2 and TRBJ1-5; D perhaps matches TRBD1 (5 bases). The length of the CDR3 is 14 residues. CDR1 and CDR2 (germline): SNHLY, FYNNEI. V was clipped by 9 bases and J by 1 base, with 13 bases between them. The CDR3 here is CASIQDASNQPQHF. The CDR3 coding sequence is TGTGCCAGTATACAGGACGCAAGCAATCAGCCCCAGCATTTT.

The V and J genes are TRBV12-3 or TRBV12-4 and TRBJ2-7; no firm D call. The CDR3 is made up of 13 amino acids. The germline V and J ends were trimmed by 6 bases and 3 bases, with 12 bases remaining between them. CDR3 coding DNA: TGTGCCAGCAGCCCCGACACGATCTACGAGCAGTACTTC. Translation: CASSPDTIYEQYF.

This chain connects TRBV5-1 to TRBJ1-6, with 10 bases aligning to TRBD1. The CDR3 length is 16 residues. The J segment lost 9 bases and the V segment lost 4 bases, leaving 10 bases of the junction unmatched. Germline CDR1 is SGHRS and CDR2 is YFSETQ. The CDR3 region is CASSTEGQGRSSPLHF. The DNA for the CDR3 is TGCGCCAGCAGCACGGAGGGACAGGGGCGAAGTTCACCCCTCCACTTT.

A word on this clone: The germline gene is not matched at one end of the junction; a read error may be the cause. J is TRBJ2-1 and V is TRBV7-7; 10 bases align to TRBD1. CDR3 size: 14 residues. Per germline, CDR1 SSHAT and CDR2 FNYEAQ (reference sequence). CDR3 nucleotides: TGTGCTAGCAGCTTAGGGACAGGGGACAATGAGCAGTTCTTC. Translating it yields CASSLGTGDNEQFF. The complete variable domain, with remaining parts taken from reference TRBV7-7 and TRBJ2-1, reads GAGVSQSPRYKVTKRGQDVTLRCDPISSHATLYWYQQALGQGPEFLTYFNYEAQPDKSGLPSDRFSAERPEGSISTLTIQRTEQRDSAMYRCASSLGTGDNEQFFGPGTRLTVL.

The chain couples TRBV7-2 to TRBJ2-2; 13 bases line up with TRBD2. This CDR3 has 16 residues. V shed 2 bases and J 7 bases; nucleotides not matched to a gene: 4. Looked up from germline, CDR1 is SGHTA and CDR2 is FQGNSA. As DNA, the CDR3 is TGTGCCAGCAGCTTAAGACTAGCGGGAGGTCACGGGGAGCTGTTTTTT. Its translation: CASSLRLAGGHGELFF.

The chain carries TRBV27 and TRBJ2-6; D might be TRBD1 (6 bases). The germline gives CDR1 MNHEY, CDR2 SMNVEV (reference sequence). V was cut by 5 bases and J by 2 bases, with 13 bases left in between. The CDR3 sequence is 16 residues long. Here the CDR3 DNA reads TGTGCCAGCAGTCCCCGAAGGACAGCTGGGGCCAACGTCCTGACTTTC. It is translated as CASSPRRTAGANVLTF. The whole variable domain, filled in from reference TRBV27 and TRBJ2-6, reads EAQVTQNPRYLITVTGKKLTVTCSQNMNHEYMSWYRQDPGLGLRQIYYSMNVEVTDKGDVPEGYKVSRKEKRNFPLILESPSPNQTSLYFCASSPRRTAGANVLTFGAGSRLTVL.

The V gene is TRBV7-8, the J gene TRBJ1-2; the D is unclear. Trimming stripped 1 base from V and 9 bases from J, with 18 bases between. Germline V gives CDR1 SGHVS, CDR2 FQNEAQ. This CDR3 has 15 residues. This CDR3 reads CASSLGRARGGRYTF. The DNA of the CDR3 is TGTGCCAGCAGCTTAGGACGGGCCCGAGGAGGTCGCTACACCTTC.

The rearrangement uses TRBV18 and TRBJ1-4; possibly TRBD1 for D (5 bases). The germline V gene has CDR1 KGHSH and CDR2 LQKENI. CDR3 length: 16 amino acids. V shed 2 bases and J shed 5 bases, with 15 bases lying between them. The CDR3 DNA sequence: TGTGCCAGCTCACCAGGGGCTCGACAGACAAATGAAAAACTGTTTTTT. The encoded protein is CASSPGARQTNEKLFF.

This chain connects TRBV6-6 to TRBJ1-6, with TRBD1 identical over 8 bases. This CDR3 is 14 amino acids long. The V segment lost 5 bases and the J segment 5 bases; nucleotides outside the gene matches: 2. Looked up from germline, CDR1 is MNHNY and CDR2 is SVGAGI (reference sequence). The CDR3: CASSRQGNNSPLHF. For the CDR3, the DNA is TGTGCCAGCAGTCGACAGGGGAATAATTCACCCCTCCACTTT.

The chain recombines TRBV19 with TRBJ2-1; TRBD1 matches 7 bases. Germline CDR1 is LNHDA and CDR2 is SQIVND (reference sequence). Losses at the gene ends were 6 bases for V and 6 bases for J; bases not matched to a gene: 5. The CDR3 consists of 13 residues. CDR3 region: CASRTGLRNEQFF. DNA for the CDR3: TGTGCCAGTAGGACAGGGCTCCGCAATGAGCAGTTCTTC.

This chain connects TRBV14 to TRBJ2-3; D gene unclear. V was pared by 1 base and J by 0 bases, with 5 bases between. The CDR3 covers 14 residues. Per germline, CDR1 SGHDN and CDR2 FVKESK. The CDR3 sequence is CASSQAISTDTQYF. The CDR3 region has the DNA TGTGCCAGCAGCCAAGCCATTAGCACAGATACGCAGTATTTT.

V usage is TRBV19 and J usage is TRBJ1-3; D uncertain. Trimming removed 4 bases from V and 3 bases from J, with 22 bases in between. This CDR3 has 18 amino acids. Germline V lookup: CDR1 LNHDA, CDR2 SQIVND (reference sequence). The CDR3 region is CASSTLSVAERDGNTIYF. CDR3 nucleotide sequence: TGTGCCAGTAGTACCCTCTCGGTCGCCGAACGGGATGGAAACACCATATATTTT.

V usage is TRBV29-1 and J usage is TRBJ2-1, with D perhaps matching TRBD1 (6 bases). The V gene lost 4 bases and the J gene lost 3 bases, with 19 bases spanning the gap. The CDR3 sequence is 16 residues long. Germline V gene sequence: CDR1 SQVTM, CDR2 ANQGSEA. In DNA form, the CDR3 reads TGCAGCGTTGTCACCCTCCTTTTGGACAGCTACAATGAGCAGTTCTTC. Amino acids: CSVVTLLLDSYNEQFF.

CDR3 DNA: TGTGCCAGCAGCTTAGGGGACAGCTACTACGAGCAGTACTTC. The encoded protein is CASSLGDSYYEQYF. V is TRBV7-2 and J is TRBJ2-7; TRBD1 matches 7 bases. The CDR3 extends over 14 amino acids. V trimming: 1 base; J trimming: 3 bases; junction bases outside the gene matches: 3. Looked up from germline, CDR1 is SGHTA and CDR2 is FQGNSA.

V is TRBV3-1 (or the pseudogene TRBV3-2) and J is TRBJ2-1, with 12 bases fitting TRBD2. Germline CDR1 is LGHDT and CDR2 is YNNKEL (reference sequence). This CDR3 is 13 amino acids long. The V segment lost 10 bases and the J segment 6 bases; nucleotides outside the gene matches: 4. CDR3 in DNA: TGTGCCACTAGCGGGGGGGTCGGCAATGAGCAGTTCTTC. It specifies CATSGGVGNEQFF.

The chain is built from TRBV6-5 and TRBJ2-2; the D gene is possibly TRBD1 (6 bases). Germline V gene lookup returns CDR1 MNHEY and CDR2 SVGAGI. The CDR3 sequence is 15 residues long. The V end was cut by 7 bases, the J end by 0 bases, with 12 bases between. In nucleotides, the CDR3 is TGTGCCAGCACGGGACATTCGGCGAACACCGGGGAGCTGTTTTTT. This translates into CASTGHSANTGELFF.

The CDR3 nucleotides read TGTGCCAGTAGTATGAGCCGGAACACTGAAGCTTTCTTT. Encoded protein: CASSMSRNTEAFF. The chain uses TRBV19 and TRBJ1-1, with D unresolved. Germline V gene lookup returns CDR1 LNHDA and CDR2 SQIVND (reference sequence). This CDR3 spans 13 amino acids. The V end lost 3 bases, the J end lost 1 base, and 6 bases lay between the germline ends.